The clone carrying this T cell receptor beta chain was found a few times. The data stem from a study of T cells after yellow fever vaccination. Looking at the study overall: Preparation used SMART-Seq v4 Ultra Low Input for the low-cell-number fractions.

The CDR3 is made up of 13 amino acids. The germline gives CDR1 WSHSY, CDR2 SAAADI. The V and J ends lost 3 bases and 4 bases respectively, with 9 bases between them. Each CDR3 protein is one row after TCRdb ran MiXCR on the 5' RACE reads. In the table there are some 320,000 distinct CDR3 sequences, about 4% of which are singletons. The sequence derives from a man aged 18 to 30 who received the YFV17D yellow fever vaccine. The J gene is TRBJ1-1, the V gene TRBV10-2; possibly TRBD1 for D (5 bases). The sequenced sample was PBMCs, obtained 5 days after the yellow fever booster vaccination. The DNA of the CDR3 is TGCGCCAGCAGTGATCAGGGCTTCACTGAAGCTTTCTTT. Amino acid sequence: CASSDQGFTEAFF.